The 17 T cell receptor beta chains below all came from one sample that was sequenced in a study of T cell responses to AZD1222 COVID-19 vaccine. Method: immunoSEQ multiplex PCR; TCRdb's copy keeps in-frame clones and lacks some. Among roughly 130,000 clones, roughly 94% were seen once, and the ten largest hold roughly 7%. The input for sequencing was peripheral blood, taken on day 0 of AZD1222 vaccination. These receptors all come from an adult in good health.

The J gene is TRBJ1-6, the V gene TRBV7-8; D gene unclear. The CDR3 contains 15 residues. Between the trimmed V and J ends, which lost 1 base and 7 bases, there was a span of 11 bases. Germline V lookup: CDR1 SGHVS, CDR2 FQNEAQ. The CDR3 DNA is TGTGCCAGCAGCTTAGGCTTCTTACCGAATTCACCCCTCCACTTT. Translation: CASSLGFLPNSPLHF. Looking up the rest from reference TRBV7-8 and TRBJ1-6 gives the full variable domain: GAGVSQSPRYKVAKRGQDVALRCDPISGHVSLFWYQQALGQGPEFLTYFQNEAQLDKSGLPSDRFFAERPEGSVSTLKIQRTQQEDSAVYLCASSLGFLPNSPLHFGNGTRLTVT.

The V call is TRBV6-2 or TRBV6-3, the J call TRBJ2-3; TRBD2 matches at 12 bases. CDR1 and CDR2 from the germline V gene are MNHEY and SVGEGT. This CDR3 region has 16 residues. V dropped 0 bases and J dropped 7; count of bases not matched to a gene: 5. This CDR3 is CASSYSLAGGLNTQYF. The CDR3 coding sequence is TGTGCCAGCAGTTACTCACTAGCGGGAGGTCTCAATACGCAGTATTTT.

This chain joins TRBV27 and TRBJ2-5; no clear D gene. The CDR3 covers 15 residues. Deletions cut 5 bases from V and 5 bases from J, with 18 bases between. The germline gives CDR1 MNHEY, CDR2 SMNVEV (reference sequence). The CDR3 DNA follows: TGTGCCAGCAGTAGTGTACCCTTGATTATGGAGACCCAGTACTTC. Protein: CASSSVPLIMETQYF.

J is TRBJ1-1 and V is TRBV9; 9 bases agree with TRBD1. Germline CDR1 SGDLS, CDR2 YYNGEE. The CDR3 length is 14 residues. After removal of 0 bases from V and 3 bases from J, the junction contained 0 bases not matched to a gene. CDR3 sequence reads: CASSVGQGDTEAFF. The CDR3 DNA reads TGTGCCAGCAGCGTAGGACAGGGGGACACTGAAGCTTTCTTT.

The chain carries TRBV11-3 and TRBJ2-1; 8 bases map to TRBD1. This CDR3 spans 16 amino acids. CDR1 SGHNT and CDR2 YENEEA come from the germline V gene. J gave up 4 bases and V 5 bases, and 10 bases lay outside the gene matches. The CDR3 DNA is TGTGCCAGCAGCACCACCCGACAGGGGCGGTACAATGAGCAGTTCTTC. Translated, it gives CASSTTRQGRYNEQFF.

V and J are TRBV7-9 and TRBJ1-1, with no clear D. The CDR3 is made up of 15 amino acids. The germline V gene has CDR1 SEHNR and CDR2 FQNEAQ (reference sequence). V lost 5 bases and J lost 1, with 14 bases in between. The DNA of the CDR3 is TGTGCCAGCAGCCGCTCGTCAGGATCGAACACTGAAGCTTTCTTT. Its translation: CASSRSSGSNTEAFF.

This chain joins TRBV7-2 and TRBJ1-2, with unresolved D. The CDR3 is 13 residues long. The germline V and J ends were trimmed by 8 bases and 6 bases, with 16 bases remaining between them. Germline CDR1 is SGHTA and CDR2 is FQGNSA. CDR3 in DNA: TGTGCCAGCTCGGCGTACTCTGAAAATGGCTACACCTTC. Translating it yields CASSAYSENGYTF.

The chain has TRBV6-4 and TRBJ2-2; TRBD2 aligns across 9 bases. J gave up 1 base and V 7 bases, and 1 base lay outside the gene matches. The CDR3 consists of 14 residues. The germline CDR1 and CDR2 sequences are MRHNA and SNTAGT. In nucleotides, the CDR3 is TGTGCCAGCAAGACTAGCGGGAACACCGGGGAGCTGTTTTTT. It yields the protein CASKTSGNTGELFF.

The CDR3 DNA reads TGTGCCAGCAGTTTTCCTGAGACCCAGTACTTC. It codes for CASSFPETQYF. The chain carries TRBV27 and TRBJ2-5; D uncertain. The CDR3 consists of 11 residues. Germline CDR1 MNHEY, CDR2 SMNVEV (reference sequence). The V end was cut by 3 bases, the J end by 5 bases, with 4 bases between.

The chain recombines TRBV24-1 with TRBJ2-7; the D gene is possibly TRBD1 (7 bases). The CDR3 loop spans 13 amino acids. Between the trimmed V and J ends, which lost 5 bases and 3 bases, there was a span of 10 bases. Germline V gene data show CDR1 as KGHDR and CDR2 as SFDVKD. CDR3 sequence (DNA): TGTGCCACCAGTGGTCAGGGGGGCTACGAGCAGTACTTC. It specifies CATSGQGGYEQYF.

The CDR3 protein is CASSQEIGTPPNEQFF. CDR3 sequence (DNA): TGCGCCAGCAGCCAAGAAATCGGGACCCCCCCCAATGAGCAGTTCTTC. The chain carries TRBV4-3 and TRBJ2-1; D could derive from TRBD1 or TRBD2 (5 bases each). This CDR3 is 16 amino acids long. Germline V gene data show CDR1 as LGHNA and CDR2 as YSLEER. The V gene lost 0 bases and the J gene lost 6 bases, with 15 bases spanning the gap.

The chain recombines TRBV10-2 with TRBJ2-7; D may be TRBD1 or TRBD2 (5 bases each). Germline V CDR1 and CDR2: WSHSY, SAAADI. The CDR3 is 15 amino acids. V was trimmed by 3 bases and J by 3 bases, leaving 15 bases between them. The CDR3 DNA follows: TGCGCCAGCAGTGATAACTGGGGGAGAAACTACGAGCAGTACTTC. Amino acid sequence: CASSDNWGRNYEQYF.

This clone was counted a single time. V is TRBV7-9 and J is TRBJ2-3; 9 bases line up with TRBD2. CDR1 is SEHNR and CDR2 is FQNEAQ in the germline V gene (reference sequence). Unmatched junction bases numbered 11, after V lost 5 bases and J lost 2 bases. The CDR3 length is 17 residues. The CDR3 protein is CASSHPETSGDTDTQYF. For the CDR3, the DNA is TGTGCCAGCAGCCACCCCGAGACTAGCGGCGACACAGATACGCAGTATTTT.

V gene TRBV14 combines with J gene TRBJ2-1; D gene uncertain. From germline, CDR1 is SGHDN and CDR2 FVKESK. The CDR3 has 12 residues. V was clipped by 4 bases and J by 10 bases, with 11 bases between them. The CDR3 coding sequence is TGTGCCAGCAGCCCCCTAGGTTCAGAGCAGTTCTTC. Encoded protein: CASSPLGSEQFF.

The V and J genes are TRBV28 and TRBJ1-5, with D perhaps TRBD1 (5 bases). The CDR3 contains 14 residues. The V and J ends lost 5 bases and 4 bases respectively, with 12 bases between them. CDR1 is MDHEN, CDR2 SYDVKM, per germline. The CDR3 sequence is CASSPGTANQPQHF. The DNA of the CDR3 is TGTGCCAGCAGTCCCGGGACCGCTAATCAGCCCCAGCATTTT.

V usage is TRBV2 and J usage is TRBJ1-5; D is uncertain. The germline V gene encodes CDR1 SNHLY and CDR2 FYNNEI. V was cut by 2 bases and J by 6 bases, with 5 bases left in between. CDR3 length equals 12 residues. CDR3 nucleotides: TGTGCCAGCAGTGAATCTATTCAGCCCCAGCATTTT. This gives the protein CASSESIQPQHF.

V and J are TRBV4-3 and TRBJ2-7; 12 nucleotides line up with TRBD2. The V and J ends lost 3 bases and 3 bases, in that order; junction bases with no gene match: 21. Germline V gene lookup returns CDR1 LGHNA and CDR2 YSLEER. The CDR3 is 21 amino acids. In DNA form, the CDR3 reads TGCGCCAGCAGCCAGGGGGGTCCGACAGGGAAAGGACTAGCGGGATACTACGAGCAGTACTTC. It yields the protein CASSQGGPTGKGLAGYYEQYF.